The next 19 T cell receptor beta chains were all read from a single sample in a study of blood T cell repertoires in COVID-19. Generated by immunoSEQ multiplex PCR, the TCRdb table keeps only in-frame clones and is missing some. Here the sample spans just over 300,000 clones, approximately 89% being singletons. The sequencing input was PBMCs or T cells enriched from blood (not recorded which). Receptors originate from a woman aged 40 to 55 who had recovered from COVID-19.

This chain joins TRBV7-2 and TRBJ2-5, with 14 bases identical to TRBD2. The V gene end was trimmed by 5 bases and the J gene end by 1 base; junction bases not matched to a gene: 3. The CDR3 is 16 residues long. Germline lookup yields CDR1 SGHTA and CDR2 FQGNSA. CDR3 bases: TGTGCCAGCAGCCTGGGACTAGCGGGGGCCCAAGAGACCCAGTACTTC. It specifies CASSLGLAGAQETQYF.

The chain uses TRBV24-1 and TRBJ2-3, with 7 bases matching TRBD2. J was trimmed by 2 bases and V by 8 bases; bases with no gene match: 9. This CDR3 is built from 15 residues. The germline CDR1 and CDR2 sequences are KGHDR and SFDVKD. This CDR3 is CATTSSSGATDTQYF. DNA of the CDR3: TGTGCCACCACCTCTTCTAGCGGTGCCACAGATACGCAGTATTTT.

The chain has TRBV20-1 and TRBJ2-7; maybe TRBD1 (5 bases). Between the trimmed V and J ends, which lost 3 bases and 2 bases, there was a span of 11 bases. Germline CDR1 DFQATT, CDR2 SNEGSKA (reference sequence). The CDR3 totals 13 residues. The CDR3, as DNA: TGCAGTGCTAGTCTACCAGGGCCCTACGAGCAGTACTTC. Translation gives CSASLPGPYEQYF.

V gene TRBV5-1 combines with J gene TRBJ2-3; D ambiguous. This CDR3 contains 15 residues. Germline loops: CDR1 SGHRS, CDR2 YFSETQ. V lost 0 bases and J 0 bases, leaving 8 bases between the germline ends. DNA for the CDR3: TGCGCCAGCAGCTTGGTCCCTCGGAGCACAGATACGCAGTATTTT. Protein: CASSLVPRSTDTQYF.

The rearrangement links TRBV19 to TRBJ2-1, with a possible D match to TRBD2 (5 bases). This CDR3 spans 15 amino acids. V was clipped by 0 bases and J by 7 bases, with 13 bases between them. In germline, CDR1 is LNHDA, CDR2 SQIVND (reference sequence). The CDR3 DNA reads TGTGCCAGTAGTATAGAGAGGGAGCCGGTGAATGAGCAGTTCTTC. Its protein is CASSIEREPVNEQFF.

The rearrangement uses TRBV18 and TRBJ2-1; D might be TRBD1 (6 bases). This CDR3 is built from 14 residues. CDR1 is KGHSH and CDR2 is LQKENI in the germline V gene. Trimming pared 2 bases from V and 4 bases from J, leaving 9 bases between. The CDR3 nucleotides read TGTGCCAGCTCACCAACACAGGGTTACAATGAGCAGTTCTTC. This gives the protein CASSPTQGYNEQFF.

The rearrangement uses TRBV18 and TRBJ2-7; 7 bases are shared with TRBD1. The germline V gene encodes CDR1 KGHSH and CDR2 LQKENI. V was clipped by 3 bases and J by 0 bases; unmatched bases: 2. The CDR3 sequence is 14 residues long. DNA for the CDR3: TGTGCCAGCTCACCGGGACAGATCTCCTACGAGCAGTACTTC. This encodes CASSPGQISYEQYF.

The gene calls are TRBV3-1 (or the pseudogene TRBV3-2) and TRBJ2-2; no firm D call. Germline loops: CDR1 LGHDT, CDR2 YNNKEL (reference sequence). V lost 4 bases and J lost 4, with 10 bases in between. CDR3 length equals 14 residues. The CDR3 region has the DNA TGTGCCAGCAGCCTAGGAGCCAGCACCGGGGAGCTGTTTTTT. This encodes CASSLGASTGELFF.

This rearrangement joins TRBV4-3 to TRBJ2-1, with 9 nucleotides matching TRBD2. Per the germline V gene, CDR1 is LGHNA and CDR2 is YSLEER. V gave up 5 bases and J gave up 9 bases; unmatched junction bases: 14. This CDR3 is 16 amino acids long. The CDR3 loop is CASSLAAGGPLGEQFF. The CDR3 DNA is TGCGCCAGCAGCTTGGCGGCGGGAGGGCCTTTGGGTGAGCAGTTCTTC.

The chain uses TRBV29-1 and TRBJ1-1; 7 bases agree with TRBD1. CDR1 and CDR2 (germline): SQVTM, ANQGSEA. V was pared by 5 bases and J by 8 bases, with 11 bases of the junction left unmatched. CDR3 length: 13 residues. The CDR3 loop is CSVPLREGQEAFF. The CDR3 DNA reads TGCAGCGTTCCTCTTCGCGAGGGACAGGAAGCTTTCTTT.

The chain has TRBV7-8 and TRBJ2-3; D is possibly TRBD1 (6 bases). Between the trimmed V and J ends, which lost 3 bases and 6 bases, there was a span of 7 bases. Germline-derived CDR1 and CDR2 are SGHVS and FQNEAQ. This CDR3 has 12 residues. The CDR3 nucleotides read TGTGCCAGCAGCTTCCAGGGGGATACGCAGTATTTT. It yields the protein CASSFQGDTQYF.

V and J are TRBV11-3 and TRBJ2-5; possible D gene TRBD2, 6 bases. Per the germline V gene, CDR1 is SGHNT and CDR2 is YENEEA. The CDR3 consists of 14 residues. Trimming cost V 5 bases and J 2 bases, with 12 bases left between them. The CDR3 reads CASSRGTSQETQYF. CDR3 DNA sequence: TGTGCCAGCAGCCGCGGGACCTCTCAAGAGACCCAGTACTTC.

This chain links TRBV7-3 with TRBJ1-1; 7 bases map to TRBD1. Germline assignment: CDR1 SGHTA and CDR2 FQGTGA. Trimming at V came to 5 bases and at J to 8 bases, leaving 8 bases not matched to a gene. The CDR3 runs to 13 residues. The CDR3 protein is CASSLFQTGEAFF. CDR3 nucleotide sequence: TGTGCCAGCAGCCTATTCCAGACAGGGGAAGCTTTCTTT.

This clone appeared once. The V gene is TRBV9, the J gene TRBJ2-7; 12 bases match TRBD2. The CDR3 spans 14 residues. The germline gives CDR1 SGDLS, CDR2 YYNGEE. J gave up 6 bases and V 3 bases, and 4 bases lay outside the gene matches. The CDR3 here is CASSASGRAGEQYF. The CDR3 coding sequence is TGTGCCAGCAGCGCTAGCGGGAGGGCAGGCGAGCAGTACTTC.

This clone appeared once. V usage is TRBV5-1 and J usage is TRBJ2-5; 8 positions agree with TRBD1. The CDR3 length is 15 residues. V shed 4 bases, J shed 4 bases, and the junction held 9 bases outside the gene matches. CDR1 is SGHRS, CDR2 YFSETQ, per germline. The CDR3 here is CASSTNGQGAETQYF. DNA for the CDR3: TGCGCCAGCAGCACCAACGGACAGGGAGCAGAGACCCAGTACTTC. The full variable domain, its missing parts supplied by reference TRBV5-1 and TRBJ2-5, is KAGVTQTPRYLIKTRGQQVTLSCSPISGHRSVSWYQQTPGQGLQFLFEYFSETQRNKGNFPGRFSGRQFSNSRSEMNVSTLELGDSALYLCASSTNGQGAETQYFGPGTRLLVL.

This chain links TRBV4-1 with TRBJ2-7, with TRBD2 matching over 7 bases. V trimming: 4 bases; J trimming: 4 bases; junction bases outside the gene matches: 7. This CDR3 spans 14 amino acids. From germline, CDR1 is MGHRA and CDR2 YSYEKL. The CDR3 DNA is TGCGCCAGCAGCCCCCGTCAGCGGGGATACGAGCAGTACTTC. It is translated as CASSPRQRGYEQYF.

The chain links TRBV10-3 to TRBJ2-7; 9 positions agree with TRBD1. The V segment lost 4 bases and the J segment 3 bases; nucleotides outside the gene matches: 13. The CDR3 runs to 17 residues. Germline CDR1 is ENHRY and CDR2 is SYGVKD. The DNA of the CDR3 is TGTGCCATCAGTGGGACAGGGGAGCATCGCGCTGTCTACGAGCAGTACTTC. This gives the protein CAISGTGEHRAVYEQYF.

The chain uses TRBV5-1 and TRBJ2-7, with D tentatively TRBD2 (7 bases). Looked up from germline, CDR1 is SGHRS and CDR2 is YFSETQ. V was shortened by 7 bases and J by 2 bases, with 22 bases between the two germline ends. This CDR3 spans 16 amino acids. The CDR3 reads CASSPWGGLSPYEQYF. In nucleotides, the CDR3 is TGCGCCAGCTCACCATGGGGGGGCCTCAGCCCCTACGAGCAGTACTTC.

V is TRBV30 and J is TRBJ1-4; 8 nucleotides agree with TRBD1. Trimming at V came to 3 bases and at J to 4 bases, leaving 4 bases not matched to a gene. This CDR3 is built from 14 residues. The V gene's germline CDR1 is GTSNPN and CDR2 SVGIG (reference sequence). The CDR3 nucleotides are TGTGCCTGGAGCAAAGGGACAGGTAATGAAAAACTGTTTTTT. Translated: CAWSKGTGNEKLFF.